The subject of this entry is one TCR beta chain. This record comes from a study of T cell changes during pregnancy in multiple sclerosis. In germline, CDR1 is SEHNR, CDR2 FQNEAQ (reference sequence). Trimming cost V 5 bases and J 6 bases; bases outside gene matches: 7. The CDR3 loop spans 15 amino acids. Using immunoSEQ multiplex PCR, the repertoire was profiled, and TCRdb retains in-frame clones only, with some absent. In the table there are 65,000 to 85,000 clones, around 90% of which are singletons. The genes are TRBV7-9 and TRBJ2-3; 11 bases are a match to TRBD2. This sample comprised peripheral blood, obtained after pregnancy. The clonotype originates from a female donor with multiple sclerosis, enrolled in a pregnancy study. This CDR3 is CASSQTSGEVDTQYF. The CDR3 coding sequence is TGTGCCAGCAGCCAGACTAGCGGGGAGGTGGATACGCAGTATTTT.